The entry below describes one T cell receptor beta chain. The data were taken from a study of blood T cell repertoires in COVID-19. Whole-study context: In each case, the material was cDNA or gDNA derived from T cells, B-cell-depleted T cells, or PBMCs.

As processed by the authors: Amplification with reference gene primers provided the estimates of nucleated cell counts. Clones were read by immunoSEQ multiplex PCR, and TCRdb kept only the in-frame ones, dropping some. For V, J and clone size, that table is used; D and trimming come from the DNA. This table has approximately 85,000 clones, roughly nine tenths appearing once. V was clipped by 6 bases and J by 6 bases; unmatched bases: 12. Germline CDR1 is SEHNR and CDR2 is FQNEAQ (reference sequence). The CDR3 runs to 15 residues. The rearrangement joins TRBV7-9 to TRBJ2-7, with 9 bases matching TRBD1. The receptor's source is a woman aged 50 to 65 with active or convalescent COVID-19. What was sequenced was peripheral blood. The CDR3 nucleotides are TGTGCCAGCAGGGCGACCGGGACAGGGAGGAGCGAGCAGTACTTC. Its protein is CASRATGTGRSEQYF.